This T cell receptor beta chain derives from a study of blood T cell repertoires in COVID-19. Overall study context: Material from acute and convalescent COVID-19 was sourced from the United States, Italy and Spain. Sources were T cells, B-cell-depleted T cells, or PBMCs; the material itself was cDNA or gDNA.

Germline values: CDR1 LGHNT, CDR2 FRNRAP. V lost 0 bases and J 0 bases, leaving 18 bases between the germline ends. The CDR3 has 19 residues. Authors' processing steps: Estimates of nucleated cell counts were drawn from the amplification of reference gene primers. The table came from immunoSEQ multiplex PCR; TCRdb's copy has only in-frame clones and leaves some out. V and J calls and clone size come straight from that table; D and trimming were deduced from the DNA. This sample carries around 64,000 clones, roughly 80% of them seen once, and the ten largest clones take roughly 13%. The sample comprised peripheral blood. The clonotype originates from a human donor in a cohort sampled during active COVID-19. The chain is built from TRBV12-5 and TRBJ1-3; possible D gene TRBD1, 6 bases. CDR3 protein: CASGLVVASQGSSGNTIYF. Written as DNA, the CDR3 is TGTGCTAGTGGTTTGGTAGTCGCCTCCCAGGGGAGCTCTGGAAACACCATATATTTT.